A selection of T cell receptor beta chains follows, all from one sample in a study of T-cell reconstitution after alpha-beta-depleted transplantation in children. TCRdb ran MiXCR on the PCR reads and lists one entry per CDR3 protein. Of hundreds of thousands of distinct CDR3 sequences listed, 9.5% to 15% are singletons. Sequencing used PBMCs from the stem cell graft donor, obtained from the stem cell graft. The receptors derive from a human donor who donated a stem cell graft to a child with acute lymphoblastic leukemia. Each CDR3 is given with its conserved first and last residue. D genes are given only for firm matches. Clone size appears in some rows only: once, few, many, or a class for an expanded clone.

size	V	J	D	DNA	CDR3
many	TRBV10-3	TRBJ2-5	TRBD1	TGTGCCATCAGTGGGAGGACAGGGAAAGAGACCCAGTACTTC	CAISGRTGKETQYF
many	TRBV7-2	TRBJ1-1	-	TGTGCCAGCAGCTTAGGACTGGGAGAGGCTTTCTTT	CASSLGLGEAFF
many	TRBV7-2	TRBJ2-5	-	TGTGCCAGCAGCTTAGGGGGGGGCGGGGAGACCCAGTACTTC	CASSLGGGGETQYF
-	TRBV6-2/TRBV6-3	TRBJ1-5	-	TGTGCCAGCAGTTATGTTGGGAATCAGCCCCAGCATTTT	CASSYVGNQPQHF
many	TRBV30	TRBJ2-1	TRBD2	TGTGCCTCGGAGGGACTAGCAAGCAATGAGCAGTTCTTC	CASEGLASNEQFF
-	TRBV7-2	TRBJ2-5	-	TGTGCCAGCAGCCCTGGGGGGGGCCGGGGCTTGGAGACCCAGTACTTC	CASSPGGGRGLETQYF
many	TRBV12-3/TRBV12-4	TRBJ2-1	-	TGTGCCAGCAGTTTCCTAGGGCCCCCTTACAATGAGCAGTTCTTC	CASSFLGPPYNEQFF
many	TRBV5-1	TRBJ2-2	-	TGCGCCAGCAGCCCCAGACCACAGAACACCGGGGAGCTGTTTTTT	CASSPRPQNTGELFF
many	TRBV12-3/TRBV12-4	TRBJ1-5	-	TGTGCCAGCAGTCCCGGGACATCCTACTATCAGCCCCAGCATTTT	CASSPGTSYYQPQHF
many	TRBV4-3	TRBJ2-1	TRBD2	TGCGCCAGCAGCCAAGAGAGACTAGCGGGGTACAATGAGCAGTTCTTC	CASSQERLAGYNEQFF
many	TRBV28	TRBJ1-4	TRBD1	TGTGCCAGCAGTTGGGACAGAACTAATGAAAAACTGTTTTTT	CASSWDRTNEKLFF
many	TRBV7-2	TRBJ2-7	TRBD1	TGTGCCAGCAGCCAACGGACAGGGCACTCCTACGAGCAGTACTTC	CASSQRTGHSYEQYF
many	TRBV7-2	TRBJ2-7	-	TGTGCCAGCAGCCTACAGGGATGGGACTACGAGCAGTACTTC	CASSLQGWDYEQYF
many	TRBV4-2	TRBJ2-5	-	TGTGCCAGCAGCCAAGGCGGGGAAGAGACCCAGTACTTC	CASSQGGEETQYF
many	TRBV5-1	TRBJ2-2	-	TGCGCCAGCAGCTTGGTTTCCCAGGGTAACACCGGGGAGCTGTTTTTT	CASSLVSQGNTGELFF
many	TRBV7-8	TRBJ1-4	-	TGTGCCAGCAGCTTACCCCCAGGGGTACTGTTTTTT	CASSLPPGVLFF
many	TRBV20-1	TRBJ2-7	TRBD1	TGCAGTGCTAGAGATCCTACGACAGGGCAGCTCCCCGAGCAGTACTTC	CSARDPTTGQLPEQYF
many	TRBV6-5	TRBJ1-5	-	TGTGCCAGCAGGGACGGCAATCAGCCCCAGCATTTT	CASRDGNQPQHF
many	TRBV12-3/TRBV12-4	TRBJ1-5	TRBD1	TGTGCCACCAGGGGGGGCCCAGGGCCCCAGCATTTT	CATRGGPGPQHF
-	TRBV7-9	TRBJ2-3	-	TGTGCCAGCAGCTTAGGGGCCGGCTCTAGCACAGATACGCAGTATTTT	CASSLGAGSSTDTQYF
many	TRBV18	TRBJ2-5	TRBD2	TGTGCCAGCAGCCCGGGACTACAAGAGACCCAGTACTTC	CASSPGLQETQYF
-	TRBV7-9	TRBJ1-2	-	TGTGCCAGCAGCCGTGACAGCGGGGATGGCTACACCTTC	CASSRDSGDGYTF
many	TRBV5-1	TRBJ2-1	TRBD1	TGCGCCAGCAGCTTGGTTGGACAGGGCGATGAGCAGTTCTTC	CASSLVGQGDEQFF
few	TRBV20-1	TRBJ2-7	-	TGCAGTGCTCTTAAGCTTATGACGGTTGTGCACCACGAGCAGTACTTC	CSALKLMTVVHHEQYF
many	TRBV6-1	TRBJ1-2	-	TGTGCCAGCAGTGAACAGTGGAGGAATGGCTACACCTTC	CASSEQWRNGYTF
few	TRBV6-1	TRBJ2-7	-	TGTGCCAGCACCACCGAGACCGACAGCTCCTACGAGCAGTACTTC	CASTTETDSSYEQYF
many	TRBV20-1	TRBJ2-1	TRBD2	TGCAGTGCTAGAGACCTGGGGGGACTAGCGGGGATCAATGAGCAGTTCTTC	CSARDLGGLAGINEQFF
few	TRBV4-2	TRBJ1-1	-	TGTGCCAGCAGCCAAGATCTGTCGGAGGGTAGCCCTGAAGCTTTCTTT	CASSQDLSEGSPEAFF
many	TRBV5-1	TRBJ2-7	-	TGCGCCAGCAGCCTGGCCGGTACCGGGGGAAACGAGCAGTACTTC	CASSLAGTGGNEQYF
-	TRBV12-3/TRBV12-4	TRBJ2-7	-	TGTGCCAGCAGTTTATCCGCAGGGACCTCCTACGAGCAGTACTTC	CASSLSAGTSYEQYF
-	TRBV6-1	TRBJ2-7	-	TGTGCCAGCAGTAATCAGGGTCTTGTGGACGAGCAGTACTTC	CASSNQGLVDEQYF
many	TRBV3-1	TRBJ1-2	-	TGTGCCAGCAGCCAAGATCTGCCAGGGGTTGGCTACACCTTC	CASSQDLPGVGYTF